This T cell receptor (beta chain) was captured by sequencing in a study of T cell repertoires in cytomegalovirus infection. Study summary: Both a matching HLA type and CMV infection were indicated by public TCR beta signatures.

Study outcomes and limitations: The study found HLA-C-restricted CMV-specific TCR beta clonotypes dominating the ex vivo response.

The germline CDR1 and CDR2 sequences are SQVTM and ANQGSEA. The CDR3 has 12 amino acids. V lost 5 bases to trimming and J lost 3 bases; unmatched junction nucleotides: 2. MiXCR was run by TCRdb on the reads, yielding one entry per CDR3 protein. This table holds under 850,000 distinct CDR3 sequences, 35% to 40% found once. Notes on this clonotype: Its matching antigen is unknown.

The TCR comes from a human donor in good health (CMV status not recorded). Some clones in this sample may be carry-over from other donors' samples. The chain carries TRBV29-1 and TRBJ1-1; 8 bases are shared with TRBD1. Sequencing input: PBMCs. The CDR3 coding sequence is TGCAGCGTTCTACAGGGGGACACTGAAGCTTTCTTT. Its protein is CSVLQGDTEAFF.